This paragraph reports one T cell receptor beta chain. A clone one base away is much larger, so this may be a read error. From the 5' RACE reads, TCRdb called clonotypes with MiXCR, one entry per CDR3 protein. The table has more than 65,000 distinct CDR3 sequences, about 12% seen once. The data stem from a study of early T cells in non-severe SARS-CoV-2 infection. The sequencing input was whole blood. This TCR derives from an adult who was a healthcare worker with PCR-confirmed SARS-CoV-2 infection or an uninfected control (not recorded which).

CDR3 loop: CASSAQRVDAGELFF. The CDR3, as DNA: TGTGCCAGCAGTGCCCAGCGGGTCGACGCCGGGGAGCTGTTTTTT. The chain has TRBV2 and TRBJ2-2; perhaps TRBD2 as D (6 bases). The CDR3 consists of 15 residues. Trimming took 4 bases from V and 6 from J, leaving 15 bases between them. CDR1 and CDR2 from the germline V gene are SNHLY and FYNNEI.